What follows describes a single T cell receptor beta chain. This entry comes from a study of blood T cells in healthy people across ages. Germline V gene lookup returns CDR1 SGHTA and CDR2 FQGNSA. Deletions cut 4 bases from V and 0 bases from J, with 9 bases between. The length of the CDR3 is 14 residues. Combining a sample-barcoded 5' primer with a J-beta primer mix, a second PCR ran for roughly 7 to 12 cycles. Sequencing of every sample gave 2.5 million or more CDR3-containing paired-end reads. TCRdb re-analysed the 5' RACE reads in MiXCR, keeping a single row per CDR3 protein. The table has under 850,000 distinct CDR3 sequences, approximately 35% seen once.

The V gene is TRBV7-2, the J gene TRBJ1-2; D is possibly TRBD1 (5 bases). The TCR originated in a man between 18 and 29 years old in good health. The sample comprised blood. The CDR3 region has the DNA TGTGCCAGCAGCTCCGGGGCCCCTAACTATGGCTACACCTTC. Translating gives CASSSGAPNYGYTF.